This TCR beta chain derives from a study of CD8 T cells in Susac syndrome. cDNA came from roughly 0.5 to 1 ug RNA primed by random hexamers. Each CDR3 protein gets one entry after TCRdb re-called the immunoSEQ multiplex PCR reads with MiXCR. The sample has about 250,000 distinct CDR3 sequences, around 95% seen once; the top ten hold 0.055% to 0.075%. Trimming left V 6 bases short and J 4 bases short, with 10 bases between. Germline-derived CDR1 and CDR2 are ENHRY and SYGVKD. The CDR3 is 13 residues long. Specimen: CD4+ T cells from PBMCs. The V gene is TRBV10-3, the J gene TRBJ1-5; weak D call: TRBD1 (6 bases). The source is a human donor with multiple sclerosis. The CDR3 nucleotides read TGTGCCATCAGGTTGGGGGCTAATCAGCCCCAGCATTTT. Its protein is CAIRLGANQPQHF.